The 2 T cell receptor beta chains reported below all come from one sample, sequenced in a study of human T cells and chemical hapten exposure. Stated time point: healthy volunteer bleed at 6 weeks. The template was total RNA from unfractionated whole blood. One entry per CDR3 protein, called by TCRdb with MiXCR from the RACE reads. This sample has some 31,000 distinct CDR3 sequences, with 5.5% found just once. Sequencing input: whole blood. The receptor source for this set is a human donor in good health. Some clones in this sample may be carry-over from other donors' samples.

Turning to this clonotype: This may arise from a read error, as a much more abundant clone is one base away. It is likely a read error, because the conserved phenylalanine at the end of the CDR3 is missing. The chain links TRBV6-5 to TRBJ2-1; TRBD2 matches 9 bases. Losses at the gene ends were 6 bases for V and 0 bases for J; bases not matched to a gene: 6. The CDR3 runs to 16 residues. The V gene's germline CDR1 is MNHEY and CDR2 SVGAGI. This CDR3 is CASRESGGSSYNEQFL. The DNA of the CDR3 is TGTGCCAGCAGGGAGAGCGGGGGGAGCTCCTACAATGAGCAGTTCCTC.

This clonotype was recorded at least ten times. This sequence joins TRBV7-2 and TRBJ1-6; D gene uncertain. The CDR3 is made up of 12 amino acids. Germline CDR1 reads SGHTA; CDR2 reads FQGNSA. V was pared by 5 bases and J by 7 bases, with 6 bases between. Here the CDR3 reads CASSLPNSPLHF. The CDR3 bases are TGTGCCAGCAGCCTCCCGAATTCACCCCTCCACTTT.